The clone carrying this TCR beta chain has just a few counts. The data originate from a study of regulatory T cells in long-lasting Graves disease. CDR3-region Arm-PCR and iRepertoire HTBI primers produced the TCR beta libraries. TCRdb used MiXCR to reprocess the multiplex PCR reads, holding one entry per CDR3 protein. The data contain some 440,000 distinct CDR3 sequences, roughly 20% of them singletons. Time point defined: persistent/refractory GD, antithyroid drugs over 5 years with positive TRAb. PBMC-extracted RNA yielded the TCR library. The V gene lost 5 bases and the J gene lost 5 bases, with 18 bases spanning the gap. This CDR3 contains 15 residues. Germline V gene data show CDR1 as SGHTA and CDR2 as FQGTGA.

This clonotype was sampled from a female donor with Graves disease. The chain joins TRBV7-3 to TRBJ2-5, with D possibly being TRBD1 or TRBD2 (5 bases each). The sample consisted of peripheral blood mononuclear cells (PBMCs), taken when the disease was refractory, from a patient treated with antithyroid drugs. The DNA of the CDR3 is TGTGCCAGCAGCCCAGGACGAGGGGTTCGGGAGACCCAGTACTTC. Its protein is CASSPGRGVRETQYF.